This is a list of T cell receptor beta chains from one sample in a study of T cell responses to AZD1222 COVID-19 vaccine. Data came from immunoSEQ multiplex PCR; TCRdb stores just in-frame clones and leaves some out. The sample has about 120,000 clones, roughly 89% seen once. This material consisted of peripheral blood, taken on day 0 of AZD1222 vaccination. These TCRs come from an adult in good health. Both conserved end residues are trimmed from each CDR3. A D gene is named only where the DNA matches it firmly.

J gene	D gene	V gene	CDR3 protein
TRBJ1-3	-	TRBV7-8	ASSSQGIYSGNTIY
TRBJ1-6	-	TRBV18	ASSPPGGSPLH
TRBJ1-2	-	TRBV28	ASSDRRYGYT
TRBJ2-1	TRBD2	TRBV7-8	ASSLRLAAYNEQF
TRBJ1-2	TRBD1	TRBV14	ASSQGQNYGYT
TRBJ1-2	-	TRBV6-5	ASSYSGTFYGYT
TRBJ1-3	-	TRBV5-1	ASSLGTSGNTIY
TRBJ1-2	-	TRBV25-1	ASTVGPNYGYT
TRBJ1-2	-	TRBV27	ASSLSVDYGYT
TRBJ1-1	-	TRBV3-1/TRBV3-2	ASSQDSDTGMNTEAF
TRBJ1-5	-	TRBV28	ASSPPRRGVSNQPQH
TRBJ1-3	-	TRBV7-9	ASSSLSTGNTIY
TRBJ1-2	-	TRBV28	ASSLGRNYGYT
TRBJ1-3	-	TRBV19	ASSWAGSGNTIY
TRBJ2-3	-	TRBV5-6	ASSLRSGVDTQY
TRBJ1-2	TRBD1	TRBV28	ASSFGTGFERYGYT
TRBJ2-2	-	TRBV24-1	ATSQGGHDTGELF
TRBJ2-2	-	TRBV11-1	ASSFPGGNGELF
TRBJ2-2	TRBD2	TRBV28	ASGAGGASTGELF
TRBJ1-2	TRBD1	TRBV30	AWSLWGQEIMSGYT
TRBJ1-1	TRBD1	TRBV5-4	ASSTPGQGILKTEAF
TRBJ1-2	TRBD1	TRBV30	AWNHPGTGVGGYT
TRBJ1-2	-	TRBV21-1	ASSTRPQRRVLYT
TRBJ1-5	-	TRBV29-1	SVRTDSNQPQH
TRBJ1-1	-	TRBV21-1	ASSKESRRQTNTEAF
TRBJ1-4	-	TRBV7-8	ASSLGGGRSEKLF
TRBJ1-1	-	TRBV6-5	ASIKGTVNTEAF
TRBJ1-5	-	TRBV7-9	ASSLGTDNQPQH
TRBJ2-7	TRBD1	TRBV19	ASSSTGFSSYEQY
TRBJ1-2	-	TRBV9	ASSVDSLYGYT
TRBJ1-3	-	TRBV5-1	ASSTDPSGNTIY
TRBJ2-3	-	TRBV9	ASSVGGPTDTQY
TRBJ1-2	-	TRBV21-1	ASSKAGTVEGYYGYT
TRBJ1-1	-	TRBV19	ASSITMNTEAF
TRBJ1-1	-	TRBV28	ASSLPNWPGDEAF
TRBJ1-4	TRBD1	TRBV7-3	ASSVTGGSNEKLF
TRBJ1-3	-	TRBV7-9	ASSDDRWGAGNTIY
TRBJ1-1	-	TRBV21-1	ASTPIGTGGAGDTEAF
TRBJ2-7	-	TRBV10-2	ASSPRDEQY
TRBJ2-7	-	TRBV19	ASSIGKGGVYEQY
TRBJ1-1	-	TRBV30	AWSVPLLGAF
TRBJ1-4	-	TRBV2	ASRAEGSTNEKLF
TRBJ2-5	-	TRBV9	ASSEAARGQETQY
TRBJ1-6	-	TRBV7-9	ASSLGGSPLH
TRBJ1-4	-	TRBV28	ASSYPGVNEKLF
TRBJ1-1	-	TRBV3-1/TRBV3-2	ASSQSEEAF
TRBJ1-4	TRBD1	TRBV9	ASSPGQANNEKLF
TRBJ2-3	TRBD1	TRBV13	ASSPQGGRDTQY
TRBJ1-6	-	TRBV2	ASRPLTQGSYNSPLH
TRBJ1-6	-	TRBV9	ASNNDGILNSPLH